The source of this T cell receptor (beta chain) is a study of cytomegalovirus exposure and HLA in healthy donors. Study conclusions and caveats: HLA allele associations emerged for about 16,000 TCR beta sequences in a later analysis, at 0.05 false discovery rate. Researchers counted 150 to 200 TCR beta chains as cytomegalovirus-associated.

There are a few counts of this clone. What it recognizes is unknown. The PCR made use of 60 Vbeta and 13 Jbeta primers. TCRdb's table, derived via immunoSEQ multiplex PCR, lists solely in-frame clones and lacks some. Of more than 130,000 clones in the sample, just under 85% were seen once. This CDR3 has 14 residues. With V trimmed by 1 base and J by 8 bases, 1 base remained unmatched. Germline CDR1 reads MGHRA; CDR2 reads YSYEKL. This sequence was found in a man between 35 and 55 years old in good health and CMV-seropositive. Sequences were obtained from PBMCs. The chain is built from TRBV4-1 and TRBJ2-1; 11 bases are a match to TRBD1. CDR3: CASSQGTGGYEQFF. Written as DNA, the CDR3 is TGCGCCAGCAGCCAAGGGACAGGGGGCTATGAGCAGTTCTTC.